This T cell receptor beta chain was retrieved from a study of cytomegalovirus exposure and HLA in healthy donors. Notes on the study in general: For most TCR sequences rarity was the rule, although some public TCRs occurred in many donors. What TCR beta sequences reportedly achieved was accurate prediction of HLA-A and HLA-B alleles in most subjects.

The PCR made use of 60 Vbeta and 13 Jbeta primers. The protocol was immunoSEQ multiplex PCR, while the TCRdb copy is restricted to in-frame clones and leaves out a portion. The data show under 150,000 clones, 80% seen once. Regarding this clone: The target antigen is unknown.

The CDR3 spans 14 residues. Trimming pared 3 bases from V and 6 bases from J, leaving 12 bases between. Germline V gene lookup returns CDR1 MDHEN and CDR2 SYDVKM. The chain is built from TRBV28 and TRBJ1-5; tentative D call: TRBD1 (6 bases). This receptor was identified in a woman aged 35 to 49 in good health and CMV-seronegative. Input material: PBMCs. The CDR3 spells CASSFDRSGQPQHF. In nucleotides, the CDR3 is TGTGCCAGCAGTTTCGACAGGTCCGGTCAGCCCCAGCATTTT.